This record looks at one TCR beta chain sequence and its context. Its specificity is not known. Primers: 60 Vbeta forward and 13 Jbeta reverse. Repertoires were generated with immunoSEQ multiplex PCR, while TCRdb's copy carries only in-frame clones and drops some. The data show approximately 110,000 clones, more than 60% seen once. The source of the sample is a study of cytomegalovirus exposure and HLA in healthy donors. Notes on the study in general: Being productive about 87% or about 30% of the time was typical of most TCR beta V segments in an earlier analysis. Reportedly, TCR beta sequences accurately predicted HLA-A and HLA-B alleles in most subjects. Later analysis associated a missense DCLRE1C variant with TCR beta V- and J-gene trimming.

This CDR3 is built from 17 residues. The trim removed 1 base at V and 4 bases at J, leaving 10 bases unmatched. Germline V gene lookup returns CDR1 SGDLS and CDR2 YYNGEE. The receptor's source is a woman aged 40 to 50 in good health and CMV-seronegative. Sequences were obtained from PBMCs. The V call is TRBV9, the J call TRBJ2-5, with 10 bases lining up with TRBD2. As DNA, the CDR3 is TGTGCCAGCAGCGTAACCGTCAGAAGCGGGGGGGGAGAGACCCAGTACTTC. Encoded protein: CASSVTVRSGGGETQYF.